This T cell receptor beta chain came from a study of blood T cell repertoires in COVID-19. Looking at the study overall: Collection of acute and convalescent COVID-19 samples took place in the United States, Italy and Spain.

Seattle cases were enrolled at active infection and followed longitudinally. The V gene lost 6 bases and the J gene lost 9 bases, with 18 bases spanning the gap. Germline V lookup: CDR1 MGHDK, CDR2 SYGVNS. The CDR3 sequence is 15 residues long. Per the original data handling: How many nucleated cells were present was estimated from reference gene primer amplification. Libraries were prepared by immunoSEQ multiplex PCR; TCRdb keeps only in-frame clonotypes and omits some of them. That table is the source of V, J and clone size, and D and trimming were worked out from the DNA. Of 300,000 or so clones listed, 90% were seen once; the top ten hold 2.5% to 3.5%.

The TCR sequence derives from a woman in her thirties with COVID-19, enrolled during active disease. The sample was peripheral blood. This rearrangement joins TRBV25-1 to TRBJ1-6, with a tentative D call TRBD1 (5 bases). CDR3 loop: CASRPVGGIGSPLHF. As DNA, the CDR3 is TGTGCCAGCAGGCCGGTCGGGGGGATCGGTTCACCCCTCCACTTT. The full variable domain, completed using reference TRBV25-1 and TRBJ1-6, is EADIYQTPRYLVIGTGKKITLECSQTMGHDKMYWYQQDPGMELHLIHYSYGVNSTEKGDLSSESTVSRIRTEHFPLTLESARPSHTSQYLCASRPVGGIGSPLHFGNGTRLTVT.